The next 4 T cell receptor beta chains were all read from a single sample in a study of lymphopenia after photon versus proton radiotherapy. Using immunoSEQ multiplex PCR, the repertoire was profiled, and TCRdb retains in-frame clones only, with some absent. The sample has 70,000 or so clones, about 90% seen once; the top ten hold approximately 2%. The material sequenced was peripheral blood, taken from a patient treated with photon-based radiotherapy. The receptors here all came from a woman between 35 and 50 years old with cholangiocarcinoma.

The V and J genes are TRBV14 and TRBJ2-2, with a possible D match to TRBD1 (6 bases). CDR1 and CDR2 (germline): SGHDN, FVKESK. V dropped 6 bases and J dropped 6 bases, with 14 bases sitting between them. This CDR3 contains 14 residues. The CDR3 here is CASRPGTQAGELFF. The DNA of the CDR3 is TGTGCCAGCAGACCCGGGACACAGGCCGGGGAGCTGTTTTTT.

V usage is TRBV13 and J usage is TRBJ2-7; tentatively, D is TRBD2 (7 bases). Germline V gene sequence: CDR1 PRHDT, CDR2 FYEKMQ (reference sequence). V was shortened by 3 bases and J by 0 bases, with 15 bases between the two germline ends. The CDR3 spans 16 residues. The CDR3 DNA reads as TGTGCCAGCAGCTTGGGGGGGCGGGGACCCTCCTACGAGCAGTACTTC. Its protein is CASSLGGRGPSYEQYF.

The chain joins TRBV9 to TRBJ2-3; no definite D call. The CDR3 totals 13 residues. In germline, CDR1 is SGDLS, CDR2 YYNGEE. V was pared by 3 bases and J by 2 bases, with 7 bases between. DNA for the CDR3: TGTGCCAGCAGCGATGGGGTCACAGATACGCAGTATTTT. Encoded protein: CASSDGVTDTQYF. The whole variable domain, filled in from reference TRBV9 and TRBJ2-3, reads DSGVTQTPKHLITATGQRVTLRCSPRSGDLSVYWYQQSLDQGLQFLIQYYNGEERAKGNILERFSAQQFPDLHSELNLSSLELGDSALYFCASSDGVTDTQYFGPGTRLTVL.

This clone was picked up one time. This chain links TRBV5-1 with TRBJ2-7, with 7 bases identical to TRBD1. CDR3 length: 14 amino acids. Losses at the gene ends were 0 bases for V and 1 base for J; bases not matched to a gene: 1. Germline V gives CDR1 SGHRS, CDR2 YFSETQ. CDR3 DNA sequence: TGCGCCAGCAGCTTGGCGGACAGGTCCTACGAGCAGTACTTC. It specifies CASSLADRSYEQYF. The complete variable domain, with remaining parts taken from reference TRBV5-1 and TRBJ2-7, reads KAGVTQTPRYLIKTRGQQVTLSCSPISGHRSVSWYQQTPGQGLQFLFEYFSETQRNKGNFPGRFSGRQFSNSRSEMNVSTLELGDSALYLCASSLADRSYEQYFGPGTRLTVT.